This entry lists 7 T cell receptor beta chains sequenced from one sample in a study of T-cell memory formation after mild COVID-19. A single record per CDR3 protein comes from TCRdb applying MiXCR to the 5' RACE reads. There are almost 350,000 distinct CDR3 sequences in the sample; 20% to 25% occur only once, and roughly 21% lies in the top ten. Sequenced input: PBMCs or a T cell subset sorted from them (not recorded which). These TCRs come from a man between 18 and 35 years old who had mild COVID-19 (a few samples of this study predate the infection). Cell type and time point are not known.

This chain uses TRBV6-1 with TRBJ2-7; D ambiguous. CDR3 length: 13 residues. The V and J ends lost 1 base and 3 bases respectively, with 7 bases between them. Germline values: CDR1 MNHNS, CDR2 SASEGT. CDR3 in amino acids: CASSEGQIYEQYV. DNA for the CDR3: TGTGCCAGCAGTGAAGGGCAGATCTACGAGCAGTACGTC.

The chain links TRBV4-3 to TRBJ2-3, with TRBD2 matching 8 bases. Germline CDR1 reads LGHNA; CDR2 reads YSLEER. The ends lost 2 bases at V and 4 bases at J; junction bases unmatched: 5. The CDR3 runs 15 residues. The CDR3 is CASSQQAGEPDTQYF. The CDR3 bases are TGCGCCAGCAGCCAACAAGCGGGGGAACCAGATACGCAGTATTTT.

This clonotype was found a few times. V gene TRBV5-5 combines with J gene TRBJ1-6; D gene uncertain. V lost 4 bases and J 9 bases, leaving 8 bases between the germline ends. Germline CDR1 is SGHKS and CDR2 is YYEKEE (reference sequence). The length of the CDR3 is 12 residues. CDR3: CASSARPSPLHF. CDR3 nucleotide sequence: TGTGCCAGCAGCGCTCGGCCTTCACCCCTCCACTTT.

CDR3: CASRSRRYEQYF. The CDR3 coding sequence is TGTGCCAGCAGGTCACGGCGCTACGAGCAGTACTTC. V usage is TRBV28 and J usage is TRBJ2-7, with unresolved D. V was clipped by 6 bases and J by 3 bases, with 9 bases between them. Germline CDR1 and CDR2: MDHEN and SYDVKM. The CDR3 is 12 amino acids.

The rearrangement uses TRBV6-1 and TRBJ2-7; 10 bases align to TRBD1. V lost 5 bases to trimming and J lost 6 bases; unmatched junction nucleotides: 1. There are 12 residues in the CDR3. Per germline, CDR1 MNHNS and CDR2 SASEGT. The CDR3 region is CASSRTGGEQYV. CDR3 sequence (DNA): TGTGCCAGCAGTCGGACAGGGGGCGAGCAGTACGTC.

The J gene is TRBJ2-6, the V gene TRBV15, with 7 positions matching TRBD1. CDR3 length equals 16 residues. CDR1 LNHNV and CDR2 YYDKDF come from the germline V gene (reference sequence). V lost 0 bases to trimming and J lost 2 bases; unmatched junction nucleotides: 1. CDR3 amino acids: CATSRDTGAGANVLTF. The CDR3 DNA follows: TGTGCCACCAGCAGAGATACAGGGGCTGGGGCCAACGTCCTGACTTTC.

The V gene is TRBV6-2 or TRBV6-3, the J gene TRBJ2-1, with 7 bases lining up with TRBD2. The germline V gene encodes CDR1 MNHEY and CDR2 SVGEGT. The CDR3 consists of 17 residues. V shed 5 bases and J 3 bases; nucleotides not matched to a gene: 13. Here the CDR3 reads CASSGRSGRGYYNEQFF. CDR3 nucleotide sequence: TGTGCCAGCAGTGGACGCTCTGGGCGGGGGTACTACAATGAGCAGTTCTTC.